Shown below are 30 T cell receptor beta chains from a single sample sequenced in a study of blood T cell repertoires in COVID-19. The table came from immunoSEQ multiplex PCR; TCRdb's copy has only in-frame clones and leaves some out. The data contain around 70,000 clones, 88% of them singletons. The sample taken for sequencing was peripheral blood. The receptors derive from a human donor in a cohort sampled during active COVID-19.

V usage is TRBV6-5 and J usage is TRBJ1-2, with 7 bases fitting TRBD1. This CDR3 has 12 amino acids. Looked up from germline, CDR1 is MNHEY and CDR2 is SVGAGI. Germline trimming cut 7 bases from V and 8 bases from J; bases unmatched to any gene: 7. This CDR3 reads CASKIGGSGYTF. The CDR3 nucleotides are TGTGCCAGCAAGATAGGGGGCTCCGGCTACACCTTC.

The chain links TRBV12-3 or TRBV12-4 to TRBJ1-1, with D possibly being TRBD1 (5 bases). Trimming left V 6 bases short and J 6 bases short, with 11 bases between. The CDR3 is made up of 12 amino acids. CDR3: CASSRAVSEAFF. Here the CDR3 DNA reads TGTGCCAGCAGCAGGGCAGTATCTGAAGCTTTCTTT.

The chain recombines TRBV5-4 with TRBJ2-7; 7 bases map to TRBD1. This CDR3 has 13 residues. Germline CDR1 and CDR2: SGHNT and YYREEE (reference sequence). Trimming took 3 bases from V and 5 from J; bases not matched to a gene: 5. CDR3 bases: TGTGCCAGCAGCTCGTTCACAGGGGACGAGCAGTACTTC. Protein: CASSSFTGDEQYF.

This rearrangement joins TRBV3-1 (or the pseudogene TRBV3-2) to TRBJ2-1; 9 bases are shared with TRBD2. The CDR3 spans 15 residues. V shed 4 bases and J 1 base; nucleotides not matched to a gene: 2. Germline CDR1 and CDR2: LGHDT and YNNKEL (reference sequence). The CDR3 DNA reads TGTGCCAGCAGCCGACTAGCGGAATCCTACAATGAGCAGTTCTTC. Its translation is CASSRLAESYNEQFF.

The chain has TRBV2 and TRBJ2-1; 9 bases agree with TRBD1. The junction had 5 bases not matched to a gene; V was cut back by 1 base and J by 4 bases. The germline gives CDR1 SNHLY, CDR2 FYNNEI. The CDR3 is made up of 16 amino acids. The CDR3 DNA reads as TGTGCCAGCAGTGAAGGTGGTGGACAGGGGTACAATGAGCAGTTCTTC. Its protein is CASSEGGGQGYNEQFF.

V is TRBV5-1 and J is TRBJ2-5, with 8 nucleotides matching TRBD1. Germline V gene lookup returns CDR1 SGHRS and CDR2 YFSETQ. This CDR3 contains 14 residues. V lost 4 bases and J lost 2; bases outside the gene matches: 4. The CDR3 coding sequence is TGCGCCAGCAGCATCGGGACAGGTCAAGAGACCCAGTACTTC. This encodes CASSIGTGQETQYF.

This rearrangement joins TRBV7-2 to TRBJ1-2; D might be TRBD1 (6 bases). The germline gives CDR1 SGHTA, CDR2 FQGNSA. V shed 5 bases and J shed 4 bases, with 17 bases lying between them. The CDR3 has 15 amino acids. CDR3 loop: CASSPLITGSYGYTF. In DNA form, the CDR3 reads TGTGCCAGCAGCCCGTTAATCACAGGGTCCTATGGCTACACCTTC.

This chain links TRBV14 with TRBJ2-5; D is possibly TRBD1 (6 bases). This CDR3 is built from 14 residues. Germline V gene data show CDR1 as SGHDN and CDR2 as FVKESK. V was shortened by 6 bases and J by 5 bases, with 16 bases between the two germline ends. The CDR3 loop reads CASSRTTRGETQYF. For the CDR3, the DNA is TGTGCCAGCAGTAGGACCACGAGGGGGGAGACCCAGTACTTC. The full variable domain, in which reference TRBV14 and TRBJ2-5 provide the parts outside the CDR3, is EAGVTQFPSHSVIEKGQTVTLRCDPISGHDNLYWYRRVMGKEIKFLLHFVKESKQDESGMPNNRFLAERTGGTYSTLKVQPAELEDSGVYFCASSRTTRGETQYFGPGTRLLVL.

The chain joins TRBV15 to TRBJ2-1; 7 bases are a match to TRBD1. The germline CDR1 and CDR2 sequences are LNHNV and YYDKDF (reference sequence). The CDR3 loop spans 15 amino acids. Trimming took 2 bases from V and 8 from J; bases not matched to a gene: 9. CDR3 nucleotides: TGTGCCACCAGCAGAAATATTGGGACAGAGGATGAGCAGTTCTTC. Translated: CATSRNIGTEDEQFF.

This clone was counted only a few times. The chain recombines TRBV5-6 with TRBJ2-7; 7 nucleotides agree with TRBD2. The CDR3 sequence is 15 residues long. Losses at the gene ends were 4 bases for V and 2 bases for J; bases not matched to a gene: 9. The germline V gene has CDR1 SGHDT and CDR2 YYEEEE. This chain's CDR3 is CASSRRAGFPYEQYF. CDR3 nucleotide sequence: TGTGCCAGCAGCCGAAGAGCGGGGTTTCCCTACGAGCAGTACTTC.

The chain recombines TRBV19 with TRBJ2-7, with a tentative D call TRBD1 (5 bases). The CDR3 runs to 14 residues. CDR1 is LNHDA, CDR2 SQIVND, per germline (reference sequence). V dropped 1 base and J dropped 7 bases, with 14 bases sitting between them. The CDR3 region has the DNA TGTGCCAGTAGTATAGGGGGCAGTCCTTGGGAGCAGTACTTC. This sequence encodes CASSIGGSPWEQYF.

The V gene is TRBV19, the J gene TRBJ2-1; possibly TRBD1 for D (7 bases). Per germline, CDR1 LNHDA and CDR2 SQIVND (reference sequence). This CDR3 spans 15 amino acids. Trimming removed 3 bases at V and 8 bases at J, with 17 bases between. The CDR3, as DNA: TGTGCCAGTAGTATCATGGGGCAGGGGGGTTATGAGCAGTTCTTC. Translating gives CASSIMGQGGYEQFF.

This clone has a single count. This chain joins TRBV12-3 or TRBV12-4 and TRBJ2-7; 8 bases map to TRBD1. Trimming at V came to 8 bases and at J to 6 bases, leaving 6 bases not matched to a gene. The CDR3 extends over 12 amino acids. CDR3: CASCGTGVEQYF. The CDR3 nucleotides read TGTGCCAGCTGCGGGACAGGTGTCGAGCAGTACTTC.

This clone has just one count. This rearrangement joins TRBV5-1 to TRBJ1-1; a possible D gene is TRBD1 (6 bases). From germline, CDR1 is SGHRS and CDR2 YFSETQ. The V end was cut by 8 bases, the J end by 5 bases, with 19 bases between. The CDR3 extends over 14 amino acids. Here the CDR3 DNA reads TGCGCCAGTCTCCGGGATGGGGGCGGGACTGAAGCTTTCTTT. It specifies CASLRDGGGTEAFF.

This chain joins TRBV4-2 and TRBJ1-1; the D is unclear. Germline V lookup: CDR1 LGHNA, CDR2 YNFKEQ. The CDR3 contains 13 residues. Trimming pared 3 bases from V and 0 bases from J, leaving 5 bases between. The DNA of the CDR3 is TGTGCCAGCAGCCACGGGGTGAACACTGAAGCTTTCTTT. Its translation: CASSHGVNTEAFF.

The chain employs TRBV2 and TRBJ1-3; weak D call: TRBD1 (6 bases). The V and J ends lost 4 bases and 4 bases respectively, with 11 bases between them. There are 14 residues in the CDR3. Germline CDR1 reads SNHLY; CDR2 reads FYNNEI. This chain's CDR3 is CASSVPGVGNTIYF. CDR3 coding DNA: TGTGCCAGCAGTGTTCCAGGGGTGGGAAACACCATATATTTT.

The chain is built from TRBV4-3 and TRBJ2-7, with D tentatively TRBD1 (7 bases). This CDR3 region has 14 residues. The V and J ends lost 0 bases and 4 bases respectively, with 10 bases between them. CDR1 LGHNA and CDR2 YSLEER come from the germline V gene. CDR3 DNA sequence: TGCGCCAGCAGCCAAGAGGAGGGGGCGTACGAGCAGTACTTC. As protein: CASSQEEGAYEQYF.

The rearrangement joins TRBV24-1 to TRBJ2-7; TRBD2 is a possible D gene (5 bases). The length of the CDR3 is 12 residues. Per germline, CDR1 KGHDR and CDR2 SFDVKD. The V end was cut by 5 bases, the J end by 7 bases, with 11 bases between. The CDR3 DNA reads as TGTGCCACCAGTGTCCTAGCCCTAGAGCAGTACTTC. Translating it yields CATSVLALEQYF.

The rearrangement joins TRBV27 to TRBJ2-7, with 9 bases that match TRBD2. The CDR3 has 13 amino acids. After removal of 4 bases from V and 6 bases from J, the junction contained 4 bases not matched to a gene. In germline, CDR1 is MNHEY, CDR2 SMNVEV (reference sequence). The CDR3 is CASSSSGTSEQYF. The CDR3 DNA follows: TGTGCCAGCAGTTCTAGCGGGACTTCCGAGCAGTACTTC.

V usage is TRBV25-1 and J usage is TRBJ2-2; 7 nucleotides agree with TRBD1. The CDR3 is 16 residues long. Germline CDR1 and CDR2: MGHDK and SYGVNS. V shed 4 bases, J shed 5 bases, and the junction held 10 bases outside the gene matches. In nucleotides, the CDR3 is TGTGCCAGCAGTGGCCCGACCCCGACAGGGACCGGGGAGCTGTTTTTT. It is translated as CASSGPTPTGTGELFF.

V gene TRBV5-4 combines with J gene TRBJ2-5; D is possibly TRBD2 (5 bases). Germline CDR1 SGHNT, CDR2 YYREEE (reference sequence). There are 15 residues in the CDR3. The V end lost 1 base, the J end lost 4 bases, and 14 bases lay between the germline ends. The CDR3 here is CASSLPSGVAETQYF. The CDR3 DNA follows: TGTGCCAGCAGCTTGCCTTCCGGGGTAGCAGAGACCCAGTACTTC. The complete variable domain, with remaining parts taken from reference TRBV5-4 and TRBJ2-5, reads ETGVTQSPTHLIKTRGQQVTLRCSSQSGHNTVSWYQQALGQGPQFIFQYYREEENGRGNFPPRFSGLQFPNYSSELNVNALELDDSALYLCASSLPSGVAETQYFGPGTRLLVL.

This chain links TRBV24-1 with TRBJ2-1; perhaps TRBD1 as D (7 bases). Trimming took off 5 bases at V and 6 bases at J, with 19 bases between the two ends. In germline, CDR1 is KGHDR, CDR2 SFDVKD. The CDR3 totals 16 residues. CDR3: CATSGGVEGAGNEQFF. CDR3 bases: TGTGCCACCAGTGGGGGTGTGGAGGGGGCGGGCAATGAGCAGTTCTTC.

The chain carries TRBV7-2 and TRBJ1-3; tentative D call: TRBD1 (5 bases). CDR3 length: 16 amino acids. V lost 5 bases and J lost 0, with 14 bases in between. In germline, CDR1 is SGHTA, CDR2 FQGNSA. This CDR3 reads CASSGSLDTSGNTIYF. The CDR3 coding sequence is TGTGCCAGCAGCGGCTCTTTGGACACCTCTGGAAACACCATATATTTT.

This chain's CDR3 is CASRGTDPNTEAFF. DNA for the CDR3: TGCGCCAGCAGGGGGACAGACCCGAACACTGAAGCTTTCTTT. The chain employs TRBV10-1 and TRBJ1-1; TRBD1 agrees at 7 bases. Losses at the gene ends were 6 bases for V and 1 base for J; bases not matched to a gene: 5. The CDR3 covers 14 residues. Germline values: CDR1 WNHNN, CDR2 SYGVQD (reference sequence).

This sequence joins TRBV30 and TRBJ1-4; no definite D call. This CDR3 comprises 13 residues. Germline V lookup: CDR1 GTSNPN, CDR2 SVGIG (reference sequence). With 2 bases removed from V and 3 bases from J, the gap between germline ends came to 7 bases. CDR3 sequence: CAWSLTANEKLFF. The CDR3 DNA reads as TGTGCCTGGAGTCTCACAGCTAATGAAAAACTGTTTTTT.

In its sample, this clone was seen once. This chain joins TRBV29-1 and TRBJ2-7, with a possible D match to TRBD2 (6 bases). This CDR3 has 13 residues. Per the germline V gene, CDR1 is SQVTM and CDR2 is ANQGSEA. V lost 4 bases and J 5 bases, leaving 15 bases between the germline ends. CDR3 residues: CSVVGEVSHEQYF. CDR3 nucleotides: TGCAGCGTTGTAGGGGAGGTTTCGCACGAGCAGTACTTC.

The chain uses TRBV14 and TRBJ2-3, with 14 bases aligning to TRBD2. With 5 bases clipped from V and 4 bases from J, the junction kept 17 bases outside the gene matches. Germline V lookup: CDR1 SGHDN, CDR2 FVKESK. The CDR3 length is 20 residues. CDR3 DNA sequence: TGTGCCAGCAGCAGGCACAGGGGGCCCCGACTAGCGGGAGGGCCAGATACGCAGTATTTT. Translating it yields CASSRHRGPRLAGGPDTQYF.

This clone was recorded once. The rearrangement links TRBV9 to TRBJ1-2, with TRBD1 matching over 8 bases. Germline lookup yields CDR1 SGDLS and CDR2 YYNGEE. After removal of 3 bases from V and 2 bases from J, the junction contained 3 bases not matched to a gene. This CDR3 is 14 amino acids long. The CDR3 DNA reads as TGTGCCAGCAGCGCAGACAGGGGAAACTATGGCTACACCTTC. This gives the protein CASSADRGNYGYTF.

The V gene is TRBV3-1 (or the pseudogene TRBV3-2), the J gene TRBJ2-2; 7 nucleotides match TRBD1. This CDR3 has 17 amino acids. Per germline, CDR1 LGHDT and CDR2 YNNKEL (reference sequence). V trimming: 1 base; J trimming: 0 bases; junction bases outside the gene matches: 5. CDR3 sequence reads: CASSQGTGTANTGELFF. The CDR3 DNA follows: TGTGCCAGCAGCCAAGGAACCGGGACAGCGAACACCGGGGAGCTGTTTTTT.

The J gene is TRBJ1-1, the V gene TRBV5-4; 9 bases match TRBD1. J gave up 5 bases and V 4 bases, and 6 bases lay outside the gene matches. Germline V gene sequence: CDR1 SGHNT, CDR2 YYREEE (reference sequence). This CDR3 is built from 14 residues. This chain's CDR3 is CASSGTGGGTEAFF. The DNA for the CDR3 is TGTGCCAGCAGCGGTACAGGGGGCGGAACTGAAGCTTTCTTT.